The 24 T cell receptor beta chains below come from one sample, sequenced in a study of cytomegalovirus exposure and HLA in healthy donors. Vbeta (60) and Jbeta (13) primers were used in the PCR. Profiling relied on immunoSEQ multiplex PCR, and the TCRdb table lists in-frame clones only, not all of them. Its listing shows 45,000 to 60,000 clones. Specimen: PBMCs. The source is a male donor in good health and CMV-seronegative.

The rearrangement links TRBV9 to TRBJ1-6, with D unclear. This CDR3 contains 15 residues. The germline V and J ends were trimmed by 3 bases and 8 bases, with 15 bases remaining between them. The germline gives CDR1 SGDLS, CDR2 YYNGEE. DNA for the CDR3: TGTGCCAGCAGCGCCGCCGACTCCTGGGATTCACCCCTCCACTTT. This gives the protein CASSAADSWDSPLHF.

The chain employs TRBV6-5 and TRBJ1-6; D possibly corresponds to TRBD1 (5 bases). In germline, CDR1 is MNHEY, CDR2 SVGAGI. V lost 6 bases to trimming and J lost 6 bases, with 9 bases between them. This CDR3 spans 13 amino acids. In DNA form, the CDR3 reads TGTGCCAGCAGAAGGACATTTAATTCACCCCTCCACTTT. It is translated as CASRRTFNSPLHF.

This chain connects TRBV5-1 to TRBJ1-1; perhaps TRBD1 as D (6 bases). CDR3 length: 15 amino acids. The germline V gene encodes CDR1 SGHRS and CDR2 YFSETQ. Deletions cut 0 bases from V and 2 bases from J, with 11 bases between. CDR3 nucleotide sequence: TGCGCCAGCAGCTTGGATTCCGGGACAAACACTGAAGCTTTCTTT. Its protein is CASSLDSGTNTEAFF.

This sequence joins TRBV18 and TRBJ2-7, with TRBD1 matching over 9 bases. Trimming at V came to 0 bases and at J to 2 bases, leaving 8 bases not matched to a gene. The V gene's germline CDR1 is KGHSH and CDR2 LQKENI. This CDR3 has 17 amino acids. CDR3 nucleotide sequence: TGTGCCAGCTCACCACCGGGGAATACAGGGGGCGCCTACGAGCAGTACTTC. Translated, it gives CASSPPGNTGGAYEQYF.

V gene TRBV29-1 combines with J gene TRBJ1-3; D is ambiguous. The CDR3 loop spans 16 amino acids. Trimming took 1 base from V and 0 from J, leaving 13 bases between them. Germline-derived CDR1 and CDR2 are SQVTM and ANQGSEA. CDR3 region: CSVEGFVGSSGNTIYF. The DNA of the CDR3 is TGCAGCGTTGAAGGGTTTGTAGGGAGCTCTGGAAACACCATATATTTT.

The V and J genes are TRBV9 and TRBJ2-7; 7 nucleotides match TRBD1. J gave up 7 bases and V 4 bases, and 14 bases lay outside the gene matches. This CDR3 contains 15 residues. Germline V gene data show CDR1 as SGDLS and CDR2 as YYNGEE. The CDR3 sequence: CASSSYTTGVPEQYF. The CDR3 DNA sequence: TGTGCCAGCAGCTCCTACACCACAGGGGTACCGGAGCAGTACTTC.

This rearrangement joins TRBV14 to TRBJ2-3; no firm D call. V was shortened by 6 bases and J by 2 bases, with 9 bases between the two germline ends. Per germline, CDR1 SGHDN and CDR2 FVKESK. This CDR3 has 13 residues. The CDR3 DNA is TGTGCCAGCAGTGATAGCTTCACAGATACGCAGTATTTT. This encodes CASSDSFTDTQYF. Complete variable domain (other parts from reference TRBV14 and TRBJ2-3): EAGVTQFPSHSVIEKGQTVTLRCDPISGHDNLYWYRRVMGKEIKFLLHFVKESKQDESGMPNNRFLAERTGGTYSTLKVQPAELEDSGVYFCASSDSFTDTQYFGPGTRLTVL.

This chain links TRBV5-1 with TRBJ2-7; D gene ambiguous. This CDR3 is 13 amino acids long. With 2 bases removed from V and 2 bases from J, the gap between germline ends came to 8 bases. The germline V gene encodes CDR1 SGHRS and CDR2 YFSETQ. The CDR3 nucleotides are TGCGCCAGCAGCTTAGGAGAAGCCTACGAGCAGTACTTC. Amino acids: CASSLGEAYEQYF.

The chain uses TRBV7-9 and TRBJ1-4, with D possibly being TRBD1 (5 bases). This CDR3 spans 16 amino acids. V was shortened by 0 bases and J by 2 bases, with 10 bases between the two germline ends. Germline CDR1 and CDR2: SEHNR and FQNEAQ (reference sequence). CDR3 sequence: CASSLALGVTNEKLFF. CDR3 coding DNA: TGTGCCAGCAGCTTAGCTCTAGGGGTTACTAATGAAAAACTGTTTTTT. The entire variable domain, with the rest obtained from reference TRBV7-9 and TRBJ1-4, is as follows: DTGVSQNPRHKITKRGQNVTFRCDPISEHNRLYWYRQTLGQGPEFLTYFQNEAQLEKSRLLSDRFSAERPKGSFSTLEIQRTEQGDSAMYLCASSLALGVTNEKLFFGSGTQLSVL.

A remark on this clone: One junction end disagrees with the germline gene, perhaps due to a read error. The J gene is TRBJ2-1, the V gene TRBV7-7, with unresolved D. There are 17 residues in the CDR3. The V gene's germline CDR1 is SSHAT and CDR2 FNYEAQ (reference sequence). The DNA of the CDR3 is TGTGCTAGCAGCTTAAATCCCCGAAACACCCCCTACAATGAGCAGTTCTTC. This codes for CASSLNPRNTPYNEQFF. Drawing the rest from reference TRBV7-7 and TRBJ2-1, the complete variable domain is GAGVSQSPRYKVTKRGQDVTLRCDPISSHATLYWYQQALGQGPEFLTYFNYEAQPDKSGLPSDRFSAERPEGSISTLTIQRTEQRDSAMYRCASSLNPRNTPYNEQFFGPGTRLTVL.

This chain uses TRBV7-6 with TRBJ1-5, with 7 nucleotides matching TRBD1. V lost 2 bases, J lost 5 bases, and 9 bases stayed unmatched. The CDR3 extends over 16 amino acids. CDR1 and CDR2 (germline): SGHVS, FNYEAQ. DNA for the CDR3: TGTGCCAGCAGCTTATCGACAGGGCTAAGTGATCAGCCCCAGCATTTT. Translated: CASSLSTGLSDQPQHF.

The rearrangement joins TRBV6-5 to TRBJ1-1, with TRBD1 matching 8 bases. In germline, CDR1 is MNHEY, CDR2 SVGAGI. The CDR3 extends over 14 amino acids. V lost 6 bases to trimming and J lost 5 bases; unmatched junction nucleotides: 8. CDR3: CASSPRGRRTEAFF. For the CDR3, the DNA is TGTGCCAGCAGCCCCAGGGGGCGGAGGACTGAAGCTTTCTTT.

J is TRBJ2-2 and V is TRBV5-5; D may be TRBD2 (5 bases). V was trimmed by 3 bases and J by 4 bases, leaving 13 bases between them. The CDR3 is 15 residues long. The V gene's germline CDR1 is SGHKS and CDR2 YYEKEE (reference sequence). The CDR3 loop is CASSYPGVGTGELFF. In DNA, the CDR3 is TGTGCCAGCAGCTACCCCGGGGTGGGCACCGGGGAGCTGTTTTTT. The variable domain in full, completed from reference TRBV5-5 and TRBJ2-2, reads DAGVTQSPTHLIKTRGQQVTLRCSPISGHKSVSWYQQVLGQGPQFIFQYYEKEERGRGNFPDRFSARQFPNYSSELNVNALLLGDSALYLCASSYPGVGTGELFFGEGSRLTVL.

The chain joins TRBV9 to TRBJ2-7; 9 nucleotides line up with TRBD1. This CDR3 is built from 22 residues. The J segment lost 3 bases and the V segment lost 0 bases, leaving 25 bases of the junction unmatched. The germline V gene has CDR1 SGDLS and CDR2 YYNGEE. In DNA, the CDR3 is TGTGCCAGCAGCGTAGTAGTGGCGGGCAAGGACAGGGGATTTTCAGGATACTACGAGCAGTACTTC. It encodes CASSVVVAGKDRGFSGYYEQYF.

The CDR3 DNA reads as TGTGCCAGCGGGGCGCGGGGGGGCACAGATACGCAGTATTTT. It is translated as CASGARGGTDTQYF. The chain employs TRBV7-6 and TRBJ2-3; 8 bases agree with TRBD2. CDR1 and CDR2 from the germline V gene are SGHVS and FNYEAQ. V shed 8 bases and J 1 base; nucleotides not matched to a gene: 5. The CDR3 covers 14 residues.

The CDR3 is CASSSRAGLNYGYTF. CDR3 DNA: TGTGCCAGCAGTTCTCGTGCAGGGCTCAACTATGGCTACACCTTC. The chain links TRBV6-5 to TRBJ1-2; tentatively, D is TRBD1 (5 bases). The germline gives CDR1 MNHEY, CDR2 SVGAGI. CDR3 length: 15 residues. The V end was cut by 4 bases, the J end by 2 bases, with 14 bases between.

This chain connects TRBV4-1 to TRBJ2-7; D remains unclear. This CDR3 is built from 14 residues. The V end lost 5 bases, the J end lost 0 bases, and 11 bases lay between the germline ends. Germline V gives CDR1 MGHRA, CDR2 YSYEKL. The CDR3 nucleotides read TGCGCCAGCAGCGCGTATGGTAGCTCCTACGAGCAGTACTTC. Protein sequence: CASSAYGSSYEQYF.

The chain recombines TRBV30 with TRBJ2-3, with TRBD2 identical over 7 bases. CDR1 and CDR2 from the germline V gene are GTSNPN and SVGIG (reference sequence). J gave up 2 bases and V 4 bases, and 3 bases lay outside the gene matches. CDR3 length equals 13 residues. The CDR3 region is CAWNRGDTDTQYF. For the CDR3, the DNA is TGTGCCTGGAACCGGGGGGACACAGATACGCAGTATTTT.

The V gene is TRBV18, the J gene TRBJ2-5, with D maybe TRBD1 (6 bases). The V gene's germline CDR1 is KGHSH and CDR2 LQKENI. With 0 bases removed from V and 0 bases from J, the gap between germline ends came to 8 bases. This CDR3 spans 15 amino acids. The CDR3 nucleotides read TGTGCCAGCTCACCACCGCCAGGGGACCAAGAGACCCAGTACTTC. Its translation: CASSPPPGDQETQYF.

This chain joins TRBV5-4 and TRBJ2-5; D is possibly TRBD1 (5 bases). Germline V CDR1 and CDR2: SGHNT, YYREEE (reference sequence). V was trimmed by 4 bases and J by 1 base, leaving 26 bases between them. CDR3 length: 19 amino acids. The DNA for the CDR3 is TGTGCCAGCAGCGTAGGGGCAGGGTGGATGGTAGGGCCCCAAGAGACCCAGTACTTC. Amino acid sequence: CASSVGAGWMVGPQETQYF.

CDR3 in amino acids: CASRPNRDSSYEQYF. The CDR3, as DNA: TGCGCCAGCAGGCCTAACCGGGACAGCTCCTACGAGCAGTACTTC. J is TRBJ2-7 and V is TRBV5-1, with TRBD1 identical over 7 bases. V was clipped by 5 bases and J by 0 bases; unmatched bases: 8. The CDR3 runs 15 residues. The germline V gene encodes CDR1 SGHRS and CDR2 YFSETQ.

The CDR3 region is CASSPPSGQGSYEQYF. CDR3 DNA: TGTGCCAGCTCACCACCGTCGGGACAGGGCTCCTACGAGCAGTACTTC. This chain links TRBV18 with TRBJ2-7; TRBD1 matches at 9 bases. The CDR3 totals 16 residues. V shed 0 bases and J 0 bases; nucleotides not matched to a gene: 3. Per germline, CDR1 KGHSH and CDR2 LQKENI.

The J gene is TRBJ1-1, the V gene TRBV4-1, with D possibly matching TRBD1 (5 bases). The CDR3 contains 14 residues. Germline V gene lookup returns CDR1 MGHRA and CDR2 YSYEKL. V was shortened by 2 bases and J by 1 base, with 8 bases between the two germline ends. This CDR3 reads CASSQITGNTEAFF. The CDR3 DNA reads as TGCGCCAGCAGCCAAATAACAGGGAACACTGAAGCTTTCTTT.

The chain carries TRBV5-6 and TRBJ1-1; no clear D gene. CDR3 length equals 15 residues. Germline lookup yields CDR1 SGHDT and CDR2 YYEEEE. Trimming left V 2 bases short and J 3 bases short, with 14 bases between. The DNA for the CDR3 is TGTGCCAGCAGCTTCCGGCCAGGTATGGACACTGAAGCTTTCTTT. It is translated as CASSFRPGMDTEAFF. Filled out from reference TRBV5-6 and TRBJ1-1, the complete variable domain reads DAGVTQSPTHLIKTRGQQVTLRCSPKSGHDTVSWYQQALGQGPQFIFQYYEEEERQRGNFPDRFSGHQFPNYSSELNVNALLLGDSALYLCASSFRPGMDTEAFFGQGTRLTVV.